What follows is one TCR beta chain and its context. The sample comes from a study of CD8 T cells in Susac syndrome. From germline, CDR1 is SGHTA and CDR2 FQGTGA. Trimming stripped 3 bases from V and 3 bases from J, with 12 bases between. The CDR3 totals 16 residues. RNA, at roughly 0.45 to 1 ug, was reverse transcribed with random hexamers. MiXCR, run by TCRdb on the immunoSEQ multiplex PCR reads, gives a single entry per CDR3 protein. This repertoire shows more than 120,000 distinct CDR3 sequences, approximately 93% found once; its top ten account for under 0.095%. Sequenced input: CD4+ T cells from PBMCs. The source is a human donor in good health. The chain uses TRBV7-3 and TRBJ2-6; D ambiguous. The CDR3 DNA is TGTGCCAGCAGCTTCGGGCTCGGTAGTGGGGCCAACGTCCTGACTTTC. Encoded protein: CASSFGLGSGANVLTF.